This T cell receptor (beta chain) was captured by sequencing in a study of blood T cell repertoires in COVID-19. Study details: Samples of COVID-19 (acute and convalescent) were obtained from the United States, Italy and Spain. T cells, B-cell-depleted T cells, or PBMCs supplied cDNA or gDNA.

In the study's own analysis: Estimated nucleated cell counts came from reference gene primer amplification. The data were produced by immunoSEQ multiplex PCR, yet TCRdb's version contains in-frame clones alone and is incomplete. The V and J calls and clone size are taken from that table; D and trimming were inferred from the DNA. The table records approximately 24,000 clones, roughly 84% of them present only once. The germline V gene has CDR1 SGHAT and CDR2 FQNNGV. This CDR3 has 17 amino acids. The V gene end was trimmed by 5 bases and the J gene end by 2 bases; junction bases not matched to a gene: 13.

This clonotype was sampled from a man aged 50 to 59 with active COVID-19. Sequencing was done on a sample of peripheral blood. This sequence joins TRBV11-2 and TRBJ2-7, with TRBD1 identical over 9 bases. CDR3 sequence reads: CASSRNTGTGLTYEQYF. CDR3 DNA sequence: TGTGCCAGCAGCAGAAATACCGGGACAGGGCTGACCTACGAGCAGTACTTC. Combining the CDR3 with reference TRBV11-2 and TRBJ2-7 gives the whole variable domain EAGVAQSPRYKIIEKRQSVAFWCNPISGHATLYWYQQILGQGPKLLIQFQNNGVVDDSQLPKDRFSAERLKGVDSTLKIQPAKLEDSAVYLCASSRNTGTGLTYEQYFGPGTRLTVT.